The clone carrying this TCR beta chain was recorded a few times. Its antigen remains unknown. The data originate from a study of T-cell memory formation after mild COVID-19. Study information: Across donors, TCR clusters were largely donor specific. General study results and limits: The study found contracting CD4+ clones mainly in CM and EM and contracting CD8+ clones in EMRA. A subset of responding clones appeared in pre-infection memory, suggesting cross-reactive memory joined. Whether second-wave clones peaking at day 37 were SARS-CoV-2 specific went unconfirmed.

V gave up 2 bases and J gave up 5 bases; unmatched junction bases: 9. The CDR3 runs to 15 residues. In germline, CDR1 is SEHNR, CDR2 FQNEAQ (reference sequence). TCRdb itself ran the 5' RACE reads through MiXCR, one entry per CDR3 protein. The sample includes 310,000 or so distinct CDR3 sequences, approximately 15% of them seen just once. The clonotype originates from a man aged 18 to 35 who had mild COVID-19 (a few samples of this study predate the infection). Cell type and time point are not known. The sample taken for sequencing was PBMCs or a T cell subset sorted from them (not recorded which). The J gene is TRBJ2-7, the V gene TRBV7-9, with 7 bases fitting TRBD2. CDR3 in amino acids: CASSLLGLREDEQYF. The CDR3 DNA is TGTGCCAGCAGCTTACTGGGACTTCGGGAGGACGAGCAGTACTTC.